The 25 T cell receptor beta chains given below trace back to one sample, sequenced in a study of early T cells in non-severe SARS-CoV-2 infection (TCRdb year 2021). Library prep was done by 5' RACE. Sequencer: NextSeq 500. Starting from the raw public reads, TCRdb applied fastp trimming at Q25, assembled clones with MiXCR and retained in-frame beta chains. A single entry per CDR3 protein holds the most common genes and DNA from its merged rows. The sample table contains about 60,000 distinct CDR3 sequences; only one count was recorded for roughly 13% of them. Clones ranked in the top ten supply approximately 4.8% of the sample. Sequencing used whole blood. These receptor sequences come from an adult who was a healthcare worker with PCR-confirmed SARS-CoV-2 infection or an uninfected control (not recorded which).

The chain links TRBV6-4 to TRBJ2-3; the match to TRBD2 covers 12 bases. Germline CDR1 MRHNA, CDR2 SNTAGT. The V segment lost 3 bases and the J segment 4 bases; nucleotides outside the gene matches: 2. The CDR3 is made up of 15 amino acids. In DNA form, the CDR3 reads TGTGCCAGCAGTGAGACTAGCGGGAGTTCAGATACGCAGTATTTT. Protein: CASSETSGSSDTQYF.

This clonotype was seen at least ten times. J is TRBJ1-1 and V is TRBV11-2; D is uncertain. CDR1 and CDR2 (germline): SGHAT, FQNNGV. Trimming shortened V by 4 bases and J by 1 base, and 10 bases separated the two germline ends. The CDR3 contains 14 residues. The DNA for the CDR3 is TGTGCCAGCAGCTCCGGGATGGGGAACACTGAAGCTTTCTTT. Translated, it gives CASSSGMGNTEAFF. The whole variable domain, filled in from reference TRBV11-2 and TRBJ1-1, reads EAGVAQSPRYKIIEKRQSVAFWCNPISGHATLYWYQQILGQGPKLLIQFQNNGVVDDSQLPKDRFSAERLKGVDSTLKIQPAKLEDSAVYLCASSSGMGNTEAFFGQGTRLTVV.

V gene TRBV5-4 combines with J gene TRBJ2-3; possibly TRBD2 for D (6 bases). The CDR3 sequence is 16 residues long. Trimming stripped 2 bases from V and 1 base from J, with 14 bases between. Germline V gene lookup returns CDR1 SGHNT and CDR2 YYREEE (reference sequence). The CDR3 DNA follows: TGTGCCAGCAGCTTCGGGCTAGCGATTGGCACAGATACGCAGTATTTT. Its translation is CASSFGLAIGTDTQYF.

This clonotype was seen a few times. V gene TRBV7-8 combines with J gene TRBJ2-5; no clear D gene. The V gene's germline CDR1 is SGHVS and CDR2 FQNEAQ. CDR3 size: 13 residues. V was pared by 3 bases and J by 2 bases, with 7 bases between. CDR3 in amino acids: CASSLTDQETQYF. The CDR3 bases are TGTGCCAGCAGCTTGACTGATCAAGAGACCCAGTACTTC.

Here the CDR3 reads CASRPGQGGNQPQHF. CDR3 coding DNA: TGTGCCAGCAGGCCTGGACAGGGAGGTAATCAGCCCCAGCATTTT. V gene TRBV6-2 or TRBV6-3 combines with J gene TRBJ1-5, with 8 bases matching TRBD1. V was clipped by 6 bases and J by 4 bases; unmatched bases: 8. This CDR3 comprises 15 residues. Germline CDR1 reads MNHEY; CDR2 reads SVGEGT.

This clonotype was detected a few times. The DNA for the CDR3 is TGTGCCAGCAGCTTAGGCTTATCCTATGGCTACACCTTC. Amino acids: CASSLGLSYGYTF. The V gene is TRBV11-2, the J gene TRBJ1-2; D uncertain. The length of the CDR3 is 13 residues. CDR1 and CDR2 from the germline V gene are SGHAT and FQNNGV. The germline V and J ends were trimmed by 1 base and 4 bases, with 7 bases remaining between them.

This clonotype was found a few times. The chain uses TRBV15 and TRBJ2-7; tentatively, D is TRBD1 (6 bases). Germline lookup yields CDR1 LNHNV and CDR2 YYDKDF (reference sequence). V lost 4 bases, J lost 2 bases, and 21 bases lay in between. This CDR3 has 17 residues. The CDR3 protein is CATSNHGGTDRPYEQYF. CDR3 bases: TGTGCCACCAGCAACCATGGGGGAACAGACAGGCCCTACGAGCAGTACTTC.

This clonotype has a handful of counts. The rearrangement uses TRBV19 and TRBJ2-6; no clear D gene. Trimming took 3 bases from V and 2 from J, leaving 8 bases between them. The CDR3 covers 15 residues. The germline V gene has CDR1 LNHDA and CDR2 SQIVND (reference sequence). CDR3 residues: CASSMVGTGANVLTF. The DNA of the CDR3 is TGTGCCAGTAGTATGGTAGGGACTGGGGCCAACGTCCTGACTTTC.

This clonotype was counted only a few times. DNA of the CDR3: TGTGCCAGCAGCCAATCGAGGAGCTCTGGAAACACCATATATTTT. Amino acid sequence: CASSQSRSSGNTIYF. The V call is TRBV3-1, the J call TRBJ1-3, with D unresolved. Germline CDR1 reads LGHDT; CDR2 reads YNNKEL (reference sequence). Trimming took off 2 bases at V and 0 bases at J, with 8 bases between the two ends. The CDR3 consists of 15 residues.

This sequence joins TRBV7-2 and TRBJ2-3, with D perhaps TRBD2 (5 bases). Germline lookup yields CDR1 SGHTA and CDR2 FQGNSA. There are 14 residues in the CDR3. Trimming left V 2 bases short and J 6 bases short, with 12 bases between. CDR3 coding DNA: TGTGCCAGCAGCTTATTTACGGGATCCGATACGCAGTATTTT. It yields the protein CASSLFTGSDTQYF. The whole variable domain, remainder taken from reference TRBV7-2 and TRBJ2-3, is GAGVSQSPSNKVTEKGKDVELRCDPISGHTALYWYRQSLGQGLEFLIYFQGNSAPDKSGLPSDRFSAERTGGSVSTLTIQRTQQEDSAVYLCASSLFTGSDTQYFGPGTRLTVL.

The rearrangement links TRBV20-1 to TRBJ2-1; no reliable D call. V gave up 2 bases and J gave up 4 bases, with 9 bases separating them. The CDR3 is 13 residues long. Germline CDR1 is DFQATT and CDR2 is SNEGSKA (reference sequence). Here the CDR3 DNA reads TGCAGTGCTAGAAAGGCCAAGTACAATGAGCAGTTCTTC. This translates into CSARKAKYNEQFF.

The rearrangement joins TRBV12-3 or TRBV12-4 to TRBJ2-6, with D hard to call. Deletions cut 6 bases from V and 0 bases from J, with 6 bases between. The CDR3 extends over 14 amino acids. The CDR3 is CASSESSGANVLTF. The DNA for the CDR3 is TGTGCCAGCAGCGAAAGCTCTGGGGCCAACGTCCTGACTTTC.

This clonotype was picked up a small number of times. The chain uses TRBV7-6 and TRBJ1-3, with 7 nucleotides matching TRBD1. CDR1 SGHVS and CDR2 FNYEAQ come from the germline V gene. V shed 5 bases, J shed 2 bases, and the junction held 6 bases outside the gene matches. CDR3 length: 15 residues. Here the CDR3 reads CASSLGRGPGNTIYF. In DNA, the CDR3 is TGTGCCAGCAGCCTGGGTAGGGGGCCTGGAAACACCATATATTTT.

The chain links TRBV7-6 to TRBJ2-2; no definite D call. The CDR3 contains 13 residues. Germline V gene data show CDR1 as SGHVS and CDR2 as FNYEAQ. V lost 5 bases to trimming and J lost 4 bases, with 8 bases between them. CDR3: CASSLQTTGELFF. CDR3 bases: TGTGCCAGCAGCCTACAGACCACCGGGGAGCTGTTTTTT.

This clonotype was picked up many times. This sequence joins TRBV12-3 or TRBV12-4 and TRBJ1-2; the D gene is possibly TRBD1 (6 bases). V was shortened by 8 bases and J by 8 bases, with 18 bases between the two germline ends. The length of the CDR3 is 13 residues. Here the CDR3 DNA reads TGTGCCAGCGGACCAAAACAGGGTTTCGGCTACACCTTC. Translation: CASGPKQGFGYTF.

This rearrangement joins TRBV14 to TRBJ2-7, with 9 nucleotides matching TRBD2. V trimming: 2 bases; J trimming: 2 bases; junction bases outside the gene matches: 13. This CDR3 contains 18 residues. Looked up from germline, CDR1 is SGHDN and CDR2 is FVKESK. CDR3 in amino acids: CASSQLGGLAGLPYEQYF. In DNA form, the CDR3 reads TGTGCCAGCAGCCAACTCGGAGGCCTAGCGGGGCTCCCCTACGAGCAGTACTTC.

This clonotype came up a few times. This chain joins TRBV2 and TRBJ2-7; a weak D match, TRBD1 (6 bases). Trimming stripped 6 bases from V and 3 bases from J, with 15 bases between. The CDR3 consists of 14 residues. CDR1 and CDR2 from the germline V gene are SNHLY and FYNNEI. CDR3 sequence reads: CASREQGRSYEQYF. In DNA form, the CDR3 reads TGTGCCAGCAGAGAACAGGGCCGTAGCTACGAGCAGTACTTC. Full variable domain (outside the CDR3, taken from reference TRBV2 and TRBJ2-7): EPEVTQTPSHQVTQMGQEVILRCVPISNHLYFYWYRQILGQKVEFLVSFYNNEISEKSEIFDDQFSVERPDGSNFTLKIRSTKLEDSAMYFCASREQGRSYEQYFGPGTRLTVT.

This clonotype appeared a few times. The chain uses TRBV29-1 and TRBJ2-1, with 12 bases lining up with TRBD2. The CDR3 is 16 residues long. Germline V gene lookup returns CDR1 SQVTM and CDR2 ANQGSEA. V gave up 3 bases and J gave up 6 bases; unmatched junction bases: 9. The CDR3: CSVDRLAGVIGNEQFF. As DNA, the CDR3 is TGCAGCGTTGATAGACTAGCGGGAGTTATAGGCAATGAGCAGTTCTTC.

This clonotype was observed a few times. This chain joins TRBV20-1 and TRBJ1-6; 7 bases align to TRBD1. The V gene end was trimmed by 3 bases and the J gene end by 7 bases; junction bases not matched to a gene: 3. Germline-derived CDR1 and CDR2 are DFQATT and SNEGSKA (reference sequence). The CDR3 is made up of 13 amino acids. CDR3 nucleotides: TGCAGTGCTAGGACGGGACAGAATTCACCCCTCCACTTT. This gives the protein CSARTGQNSPLHF.

This clonotype was seen ten or more times. The V and J genes are TRBV5-5 and TRBJ2-2; TRBD1 matches 7 bases. This CDR3 has 14 residues. V lost 4 bases and J lost 6; bases outside the gene matches: 6. Per germline, CDR1 SGHKS and CDR2 YYEKEE (reference sequence). The CDR3 sequence is CASSPNTGAGELFF. DNA for the CDR3: TGTGCCAGCAGCCCAAACACAGGGGCCGGGGAGCTGTTTTTT. Together with reference TRBV5-5 and TRBJ2-2, the CDR3 gives the full variable domain: DAGVTQSPTHLIKTRGQQVTLRCSPISGHKSVSWYQQVLGQGPQFIFQYYEKEERGRGNFPDRFSARQFPNYSSELNVNALLLGDSALYLCASSPNTGAGELFFGEGSRLTVL.

The chain has TRBV4-3 and TRBJ2-2; weak D call: TRBD2 (6 bases). The germline V gene has CDR1 LGHNA and CDR2 YSLEER. This CDR3 comprises 16 residues. Trimming shortened V by 1 base and J by 5 bases, and 14 bases separated the two germline ends. This CDR3 is CASSQVAAATTGELFF. The DNA for the CDR3 is TGCGCCAGCAGCCAAGTAGCGGCAGCCACAACCGGGGAGCTGTTTTTT.

The rearrangement links TRBV3-2 to TRBJ1-1. TRBV3-2 is annotated as a pseudogene. The CDR3 consists of 11 residues. The DNA for the CDR3 is TGTGCCAGCAGCCAAATAAATGAAGCTTTCTTT. Amino acids: CASSQINEAFF.

The table lists this clonotype with a few counts. The chain has TRBV7-9 and TRBJ2-5; 7 bases line up with TRBD1. This CDR3 comprises 14 residues. The V gene's germline CDR1 is SEHNR and CDR2 FQNEAQ (reference sequence). The trim removed 5 bases at V and 2 bases at J, leaving 5 bases unmatched. The CDR3 protein is CASSAGTEQETQYF. Written as DNA, the CDR3 is TGTGCCAGCAGCGCCGGGACAGAGCAAGAGACCCAGTACTTC. Drawing the rest from reference TRBV7-9 and TRBJ2-5, the complete variable domain is DTGVSQNPRHKITKRGQNVTFRCDPISEHNRLYWYRQTLGQGPEFLTYFQNEAQLEKSRLLSDRFSAERPKGSFSTLEIQRTEQGDSAMYLCASSAGTEQETQYFGPGTRLLVL.

This clonotype was picked up a small number of times. This chain joins TRBV3-1 and TRBJ1-1, with a possible D match to TRBD1 (5 bases). This CDR3 has 11 residues. Trimming shortened V by 4 bases and J by 10 bases, and 10 bases separated the two germline ends. Per the germline V gene, CDR1 is LGHDT and CDR2 is YNNKEL (reference sequence). The DNA for the CDR3 is TGTGCCAGCAGCCCGGGGGAGAGAGCTTTCTTT. This codes for CASSPGERAFF.

This clonotype was counted between two and nine times. This chain uses TRBV20-1 with TRBJ1-5, with TRBD1 as a possible D gene (6 bases). The V gene lost 3 bases and the J gene lost 0 bases, with 12 bases spanning the gap. The CDR3 has 15 residues. From germline, CDR1 is DFQATT and CDR2 SNEGSKA (reference sequence). CDR3 loop: CSARDSYYSNQPQHF. CDR3 in DNA: TGCAGTGCTAGGGACAGTTATTATAGCAATCAGCCCCAGCATTTT.